This is a list of T cell receptor beta chains from one sample in a study of cytomegalovirus exposure and HLA in healthy donors. Only in-frame clones appear in the TCRdb table, and some are missing; sequencing was by immunoSEQ multiplex PCR. The sample holds 100,000 to 150,000 clones, around three quarters seen once. Sequences were obtained from PBMCs. The receptors stem from a woman between 40 and 50 years old in good health and CMV-seronegative. Each CDR3 is given with its conserved first and last residue. D genes are given only for firm matches. Clone size, where shown, is once, few, many, or a class for clones that have expanded.

cdr3_nt: TGTGCCAGCAGCCCGGACAGGGGATGGGGCTATGGCTACACCTTC; cdr3_aa: CASSPDRGWGYGYTF; v_call: TRBV2; clone_size: NA; d_call: TRBD1; j_call: TRBJ1-2
cdr3_nt: TGTGCCAGCAGCCAAGGGGTCGCTAGCGGGATCCCCCCAGATACGCAGTATTTT; cdr3_aa: CASSQGVASGIPPDTQYF; v_call: TRBV14; clone_size: NA; d_call: TRBD2; j_call: TRBJ2-3
cdr3_nt: TGCGCCAGCAGCCAAGAAGGGCCGAGACTTGGAGGGAGGGCCCGGAAACCGCATGAGCAGTTCTTC; cdr3_aa: CASSQEGPRLGGRARKPHEQFF; v_call: TRBV4-1; clone_size: NA; d_call: TRBD2; j_call: TRBJ2-1
cdr3_nt: TGTGCCAGCAGCCAAGGGGTCGCAGGGATAGCTGAAGCTTTCTTT; cdr3_aa: CASSQGVAGIAEAFF; v_call: TRBV4-2; clone_size: NA; d_call: NA; j_call: TRBJ1-1
cdr3_nt: TGTGCCAGCAGACCACAAGGGGGATCCTCCTACGAGCAGTACTTC; cdr3_aa: CASRPQGGSSYEQYF; v_call: TRBV28; clone_size: once; d_call: NA; j_call: TRBJ2-7
cdr3_nt: TGTGCCAGCGAGGGACAGGAGAGCGGCTACACCTTC; cdr3_aa: CASEGQESGYTF; v_call: TRBV28; clone_size: NA; d_call: TRBD1; j_call: TRBJ1-2
cdr3_nt: TGTGCCAGCTTGGACAGGGGAAACACTGAAGCTTTCTTT; cdr3_aa: CASLDRGNTEAFF; v_call: TRBV19; clone_size: NA; d_call: TRBD1; j_call: TRBJ1-1
cdr3_nt: TGTGCCAGCAGTTCCCCCCCGGCGGGAGGGCCGAATACGCAGTATTTT; cdr3_aa: CASSSPPAGGPNTQYF; v_call: TRBV28; clone_size: NA; d_call: TRBD2; j_call: TRBJ2-3
cdr3_nt: TGTGCCACCAGCAGAGTTACACAGAACACTGAAGCTTTCTTT; cdr3_aa: CATSRVTQNTEAFF; v_call: TRBV15; clone_size: NA; d_call: NA; j_call: TRBJ1-1
cdr3_nt: TGTGCCAGCAGAACCCCCGACGGAGGGGCCGAGCAGTACTTC; cdr3_aa: CASRTPDGGAEQYF; v_call: TRBV11-2; clone_size: NA; d_call: NA; j_call: TRBJ2-7
cdr3_nt: TGTGCCAGCAACAGATTGGGACAGACTGAATCTGGGGCCAACGGCCTGACTTTC; cdr3_aa: CASNRLGQTESGANGLTF; v_call: TRBV4-2; clone_size: NA; d_call: TRBD1; j_call: TRBJ2-6
cdr3_nt: TGCGCCAGCAGCTTTGATGAGGTGACAGATACGCAGTATTTT; cdr3_aa: CASSFDEVTDTQYF; v_call: TRBV5-1; clone_size: NA; d_call: NA; j_call: TRBJ2-3
cdr3_nt: TGTGCCAGCAGCCCTGAAGGACAGGTAAAGACCCAGTACTTC; cdr3_aa: CASSPEGQVKTQYF; v_call: TRBV11-2; clone_size: once; d_call: TRBD1; j_call: TRBJ2-5
cdr3_nt: TGTGCCAGCAGCTCCCGGACAGGGAAAGATACCGGGGAGCTGTTTTTT; cdr3_aa: CASSSRTGKDTGELFF; v_call: TRBV7-2; clone_size: NA; d_call: TRBD1; j_call: TRBJ2-2
cdr3_nt: TGTTCCAGCAGCGACGCGGGGCCCCAGCATTTT; cdr3_aa: CSSSDAGPQHF; v_call: TRBV7-9; clone_size: NA; d_call: NA; j_call: TRBJ1-5
cdr3_nt: TGTGCCAGCAGCTCCCGACTATTCATGGGCGAGCAGTACTTC; cdr3_aa: CASSSRLFMGEQYF; v_call: TRBV5-6; clone_size: NA; d_call: NA; j_call: TRBJ2-7
cdr3_nt: TGTGCCAGCAGCTGGGGGACACAATCAACTAATGAAAAACTGTTTTTT; cdr3_aa: CASSWGTQSTNEKLFF; v_call: TRBV28; clone_size: NA; d_call: NA; j_call: TRBJ1-4
cdr3_nt: TGTGCCAGCTCACCAACAGACCGGGGACAGGGGTCCTACAATGAGCAGTTCTTC; cdr3_aa: CASSPTDRGQGSYNEQFF; v_call: TRBV18; clone_size: NA; d_call: TRBD1; j_call: TRBJ2-1
cdr3_nt: TGTGCCAGCAGCGTGGAGGGGAAGGCCGGGGAGCTGTTTTTT; cdr3_aa: CASSVEGKAGELFF; v_call: TRBV9; clone_size: NA; d_call: NA; j_call: TRBJ2-2
cdr3_nt: TGTGCCAGCAGTGAATTGGGACAGGACAGATCCTATGGCTACACCTTC; cdr3_aa: CASSELGQDRSYGYTF; v_call: TRBV25-1; clone_size: NA; d_call: TRBD1; j_call: TRBJ1-2
cdr3_nt: TGTGCCAGCAGCTTAGGTGGGACAGGGTACAATGAGCAGTTCTTC; cdr3_aa: CASSLGGTGYNEQFF; v_call: TRBV7-3; clone_size: NA; d_call: TRBD1; j_call: TRBJ2-1
cdr3_nt: TGTGCCAGCAGCTCCAGCTCTGGGAGCCCCACTGAAGCTTTCTTT; cdr3_aa: CASSSSSGSPTEAFF; v_call: TRBV7-2; clone_size: NA; d_call: NA; j_call: TRBJ1-1
cdr3_nt: TGTGCCAGCAGTTATCAGGGTTTCCAAGAGACCCAGTACTTC; cdr3_aa: CASSYQGFQETQYF; v_call: TRBV6-5; clone_size: NA; d_call: NA; j_call: TRBJ2-5
cdr3_nt: TGTGCCAGTAGTATCTACAGGTCAGAGTTAGAGACCCAGTACTTC; cdr3_aa: CASSIYRSELETQYF; v_call: TRBV19; clone_size: NA; d_call: NA; j_call: TRBJ2-5
cdr3_nt: TGTGCCAGCAGCCAAGGGGTAGCGGGAGGCCAGAGGGAGCAGTACTTC; cdr3_aa: CASSQGVAGGQREQYF; v_call: TRBV4-2; clone_size: NA; d_call: TRBD2; j_call: TRBJ2-7
cdr3_nt: TGTGCCAGCAGCCAAGATGGAATCTATAAGGGACAGGAGAACGACGAGCAGTACTTC; cdr3_aa: CASSQDGIYKGQENDEQYF; v_call: TRBV14; clone_size: NA; d_call: TRBD1; j_call: TRBJ2-7
cdr3_nt: TGTGCCAGTTTAAACAGGGGAAGGCACCTCGAAGCTTTCTTT; cdr3_aa: CASLNRGRHLEAFF; v_call: TRBV19; clone_size: NA; d_call: TRBD1; j_call: TRBJ1-1
cdr3_nt: TGCGCCAGCAGCCTTACGACAGGGATCCCCTACGAGCAGTACTTC; cdr3_aa: CASSLTTGIPYEQYF; v_call: TRBV4-1; clone_size: NA; d_call: TRBD1; j_call: TRBJ2-7
cdr3_nt: TGTGCCAGCAGTGGAGAGGCTAGCGGGAGTCTCTACGAGCAGTACTTC; cdr3_aa: CASSGEASGSLYEQYF; v_call: TRBV2; clone_size: NA; d_call: TRBD2; j_call: TRBJ2-7
cdr3_nt: TGCAGCGGGACAGTCTTCTCTCGCTACACCTTC; cdr3_aa: CSGTVFSRYTF; v_call: TRBV20-1; clone_size: NA; d_call: TRBD1; j_call: TRBJ1-2
cdr3_nt: TGTGCCAGCTCACCACGGCTAGCGGTTACCTACAATGAGCAGTTCTTC; cdr3_aa: CASSPRLAVTYNEQFF; v_call: TRBV18; clone_size: NA; d_call: TRBD2; j_call: TRBJ2-1
cdr3_nt: TGTGCCAGCAGCTTAGCGCTAGGTCAGCCCCAGCATTTT; cdr3_aa: CASSLALGQPQHF; v_call: TRBV7-9; clone_size: few; d_call: NA; j_call: TRBJ1-5
cdr3_nt: TGTGCCAGCAGCTCCCGCGGGTACCGTGGCTACACCTTC; cdr3_aa: CASSSRGYRGYTF; v_call: TRBV7-2; clone_size: NA; d_call: NA; j_call: TRBJ1-2
cdr3_nt: TGTGCCAGTAGGCAGGGGGCGATCACTGAAGCTTTCTTT; cdr3_aa: CASRQGAITEAFF; v_call: TRBV19; clone_size: NA; d_call: TRBD1; j_call: TRBJ1-1
cdr3_nt: TGTGCCAGCAGTTCCATCGGGACAGGGAACAAACTGTTTTTT; cdr3_aa: CASSSIGTGNKLFF; v_call: TRBV6-5; clone_size: once; d_call: TRBD1; j_call: TRBJ1-4
cdr3_nt: TGTGCCAGCAGCCTCTATGCCTCAGGAAACACCATATATTTT; cdr3_aa: CASSLYASGNTIYF; v_call: TRBV7-9; clone_size: NA; d_call: NA; j_call: TRBJ1-3
cdr3_nt: TGTGCCAGCGAGGGGTTAGCGGACAATGAGCAGTTCTTC; cdr3_aa: CASEGLADNEQFF; v_call: TRBV28; clone_size: NA; d_call: NA; j_call: TRBJ2-1
cdr3_nt: TGTGCCAGCAGCCCTCGGGAGGGCGCGACTAATGAAAAACTGTTTTTT; cdr3_aa: CASSPREGATNEKLFF; v_call: TRBV5-4; clone_size: NA; d_call: NA; j_call: TRBJ1-4
cdr3_nt: TGCGCCAGCAGCTTGGGCGGTGTAGCGGGAGATACGCAGTATTTT; cdr3_aa: CASSLGGVAGDTQYF; v_call: TRBV5-1; clone_size: NA; d_call: TRBD2; j_call: TRBJ2-3
cdr3_nt: TGTGCCGCCGTCCCCGGGGGGTCCTACAATGAGCAGTTCTTC; cdr3_aa: CAAVPGGSYNEQFF; v_call: TRBV28; clone_size: NA; d_call: TRBD2; j_call: TRBJ2-1
cdr3_nt: TGTGCCAGCAGCTTAGAACTAGCGGGAGGCGAGCAGTACTTC; cdr3_aa: CASSLELAGGEQYF; v_call: TRBV7-2; clone_size: NA; d_call: TRBD2; j_call: TRBJ2-7
cdr3_nt: TGTGCCAGCAGTGCCCCTCCTAGCGGGGGAGGCAATGAGCAGTTCTTC; cdr3_aa: CASSAPPSGGGNEQFF; v_call: TRBV2; clone_size: NA; d_call: TRBD2; j_call: TRBJ2-1
cdr3_nt: TGCGCCAGCAGCTTGGTCGGCGGGAGGGTTAAAGAGACCCAGTACTTC; cdr3_aa: CASSLVGGRVKETQYF; v_call: TRBV5-1; clone_size: NA; d_call: TRBD2; j_call: TRBJ2-5
cdr3_nt: TGTGCCAGCAGTTCCCATTCGGGGAAAAGTCGTACTGAAGCTTTCTTT; cdr3_aa: CASSSHSGKSRTEAFF; v_call: TRBV28; clone_size: NA; d_call: NA; j_call: TRBJ1-1
cdr3_nt: TGCGCCAGCAGCTTAGGAATTATACTAGCAGTCGCAGATACGCAGTATTTT; cdr3_aa: CASSLGIILAVADTQYF; v_call: TRBV5-1; clone_size: few; d_call: NA; j_call: TRBJ2-3
cdr3_nt: TGTGCCAGCAGCTCCGGGACAGGGCCTACCGAGCTACACGGGGAGCTGTTTTTT; cdr3_aa: CASSSGTGPTELHGELFF; v_call: TRBV7-9; clone_size: NA; d_call: TRBD1; j_call: TRBJ2-2
cdr3_nt: TGTGCCAGCAGCCAACCGGGACAGGGAAGGGAGACCCAGTACTTC; cdr3_aa: CASSQPGQGRETQYF; v_call: TRBV5-4; clone_size: NA; d_call: TRBD1; j_call: TRBJ2-5
cdr3_nt: TGTGCCAGCAGTGTGCGGGGGCTGGAAAAAATGAACACTGAAGCTTTCTTT; cdr3_aa: CASSVRGLEKMNTEAFF; v_call: TRBV27; clone_size: NA; d_call: NA; j_call: TRBJ1-1
cdr3_nt: TGTGCCAGCAGCCCTCATCCCGACAGCCAAGAGACCCAGTACTTC; cdr3_aa: CASSPHPDSQETQYF; v_call: TRBV7-3; clone_size: NA; d_call: NA; j_call: TRBJ2-5
cdr3_nt: TGTGCCAGCAGCGTAGATAGCGGGGTTAGTGGGCAGTTCTTC; cdr3_aa: CASSVDSGVSGQFF; v_call: TRBV9; clone_size: NA; d_call: TRBD2; j_call: TRBJ2-1
cdr3_nt: TGTTCCAGCAGCTTATTCGCGGGCCCCTACTCCTACGAGCAGTACTTC; cdr3_aa: CSSSLFAGPYSYEQYF; v_call: TRBV7-9; clone_size: NA; d_call: NA; j_call: TRBJ2-7
cdr3_nt: TGTGCCAGAACCATCGACCCGGGGACAGGGCGTGTGAGGGCCTACGAGCAGTACTTC; cdr3_aa: CARTIDPGTGRVRAYEQYF; v_call: TRBV5-3; clone_size: NA; d_call: TRBD1; j_call: TRBJ2-7
cdr3_nt: TGTGCCAGTAGTACGACAGGCCCTCTAGATACGCAGTATTTT; cdr3_aa: CASSTTGPLDTQYF; v_call: TRBV19; clone_size: once; d_call: NA; j_call: TRBJ2-3